The sequence of this T cell receptor beta chain was determined in a study of blood T cell repertoires in COVID-19. In the study overall: The United States, Italy and Spain provided the acute and convalescent COVID-19 samples.

Trimming at V came to 6 bases and at J to 3 bases, leaving 1 base not matched to a gene. The CDR3 length is 12 residues. CDR1 is MNHEY, CDR2 SVGAGI, per germline. Profiling relied on immunoSEQ multiplex PCR, and the TCRdb table lists in-frame clones only, not all of them. Of fewer than 400,000 clones in the sample, 85% were seen once. The sample comprised peripheral blood. The rearrangement uses TRBV6-5 and TRBJ1-1; 7 positions agree with TRBD1. This clonotype was obtained from a woman in her late teens or twenties with acute or convalescent COVID-19. CDR3 residues: CASSRGYTEAFF. In DNA, the CDR3 is TGTGCCAGCAGCAGGGGGTACACTGAAGCTTTCTTT.